This passage covers 31 T cell receptor beta chains from one sample sequenced in a study of CD8 T cells in ankylosing spondylitis. TCRdb reanalysed the 5' RACE reads using MiXCR and keeps one entry per CDR3 protein. The top ten hold about 3% of the sample, which has 200,000 to 250,000 distinct CDR3 sequences, over 9.5% seen once. The sample was blood, either unsorted or a sorted T cell fraction (not recorded which). These receptors all stem from a male donor with ankylosing spondylitis or in good health (not recorded which).

This clonotype was observed a few times. The CDR3 DNA is TGTGCCAGCAGTTTTAAAACGTACACCGGGGAGCTGTTTTTT. Translating it yields CASSFKTYTGELFF. V usage is TRBV12-3 or TRBV12-4 and J usage is TRBJ2-2; D is undetermined. This CDR3 spans 14 amino acids. V lost 3 bases, J lost 3 bases, and 8 bases lay in between.

In this sample, this clonotype turned up many times. The V call is TRBV20-1, the J call TRBJ1-2; D is possibly TRBD1 (5 bases). From germline, CDR1 is DFQATT and CDR2 SNEGSKA (reference sequence). Trimming took off 0 bases at V and 12 bases at J, with 14 bases between the two ends. The CDR3 is 12 amino acids. Here the CDR3 DNA reads TGCAGTGCTAGAGATAGTCACAGGTCTAACACCTTC. It is translated as CSARDSHRSNTF.

This clonotype was recorded a few times. The V and J genes are TRBV7-2 and TRBJ2-7; TRBD1 matches at 9 bases. This CDR3 is built from 15 residues. CDR1 and CDR2 (germline): SGHTA, FQGNSA. V shed 3 bases and J 3 bases; nucleotides not matched to a gene: 6. In DNA, the CDR3 is TGTGCCAGCAGCTTCCGTACAGGGGGCCACTACGAGCAGTACTTC. The encoded protein is CASSFRTGGHYEQYF.

This clonotype was seen ten or more times. This sequence joins TRBV20-1 and TRBJ2-2; 7 bases are a match to TRBD1. The V gene end was trimmed by 1 base and the J gene end by 7 bases; junction bases not matched to a gene: 6. Germline CDR1 is DFQATT and CDR2 is SNEGSKA (reference sequence). This CDR3 spans 14 amino acids. Here the CDR3 reads CSARVGTAYGELFF. CDR3 coding DNA: TGCAGTGCTAGAGTAGGGACAGCCTACGGGGAGCTGTTTTTT.

Remarks on this clonotype: Being one base from a much bigger clone, this may be a read error. The genes are TRBV29-1 and TRBJ1-1; D possibly corresponds to TRBD1 (5 bases). The CDR3 has 12 amino acids. Germline lookup yields CDR1 SQVTM and CDR2 ANQGSEA. Trimming cost V 7 bases and J 0 bases, with 9 bases left between them. The CDR3, as DNA: TGCAGCGGGGGACGGATGAACACTGAAGCTTTCTTT. Protein: CSGGRMNTEAFF.

Details on this clonotype: This clone may be a read error of a much larger clone one base away. This chain uses TRBV6-1 with TRBJ2-1; TRBD2 is a possible D gene (6 bases). The CDR3 length is 14 residues. CDR1 and CDR2 from the germline V gene are MNHNS and SASEGT. The chain's CDR3 is CASSIGTPRSEQLF. The CDR3 nucleotides read TGTGCCAGCAGTATTGGGACTCCGCGCAGTGAGCAGCTCTTC.

This clonotype was detected a few times. The rearrangement uses TRBV6-1 and TRBJ2-1; TRBD2 matches 13 bases. Germline CDR1 is MNHNS and CDR2 is SASEGT. The CDR3 runs to 18 residues. The V and J ends lost 3 bases and 0 bases, in that order; junction bases with no gene match: 5. CDR3 DNA: TGTGCCAGCAGTGATGCACTAGCGGGGGGGCACTCCTACAATGAGCAGTTCTTC. Translation: CASSDALAGGHSYNEQFF.

This clonotype was counted many times. The chain employs TRBV5-1 and TRBJ2-2; unclear D gene. The CDR3 runs to 15 residues. Trimming shortened V by 4 bases and J by 1 base, and 11 bases separated the two germline ends. Germline CDR1 is SGHRS and CDR2 is YFSETQ. CDR3 loop: CASSINQGNTGELFF. In nucleotides, the CDR3 is TGCGCCAGCAGCATAAACCAAGGGAACACCGGGGAGCTGTTTTTT.

This chain's CDR3 is CASSLFPLGTSRVGGELFF. CDR3 sequence (DNA): TGTGCCAGCAGCCTCTTCCCTTTGGGGACTAGTAGAGTTGGCGGGGAGCTGTTTTTT. The chain links TRBV9 to TRBJ2-2; TRBD2 matches at 8 bases. This CDR3 is built from 19 residues. The J segment lost 7 bases and the V segment lost 4 bases, leaving 21 bases of the junction unmatched. Per the germline V gene, CDR1 is SGDLS and CDR2 is YYNGEE.

This clonotype was seen ten or more times. V is TRBV5-1 and J is TRBJ1-2, with 7 bases fitting TRBD1. The V gene end was trimmed by 3 bases and the J gene end by 3 bases; junction bases not matched to a gene: 2. The length of the CDR3 is 13 residues. Germline CDR1 SGHRS, CDR2 YFSETQ. This CDR3 is CASSSGQDYGYTF. The CDR3 DNA sequence: TGCGCCAGCAGCTCCGGACAGGACTATGGCTACACCTTC.

This clonotype was observed a few times. The chain links TRBV20-1 to TRBJ2-1; D unresolved. Germline V gene data show CDR1 as DFQATT and CDR2 as SNEGSKA (reference sequence). The CDR3 contains 15 residues. V lost 6 bases and J 0 bases, leaving 15 bases between the germline ends. DNA for the CDR3: TGCAGTGCCCCCCCACCGACGAGCTCCTACAATGAGCAGTTCTTC. Translating gives CSAPPPTSSYNEQFF.

This clonotype was observed a few times. A much more abundant neighbour one base away suggests this may be a read error. The chain employs TRBV20-1 and TRBJ1-1; 8 bases are a match to TRBD1. The germline CDR1 and CDR2 sequences are DFQATT and SNEGSKA (reference sequence). The CDR3 is 13 amino acids. The CDR3 region is CGVVQGANTEAFF. Written as DNA, the CDR3 is TGCGGCGTCGTCCAGGGGGCCAACACTGAAGCTTTCTTT.

This clonotype occurred many times. The V and J genes are TRBV7-9 and TRBJ1-6; possibly TRBD1 for D (5 bases). CDR3 length equals 15 residues. Germline CDR1 SEHNR, CDR2 FQNEAQ (reference sequence). Trimming took off 3 bases at V and 7 bases at J, with 13 bases between the two ends. For the CDR3, the DNA is TGTGCCAGCAGCTTCCTCGGGACTGAGAATTCACCCCTCCACTTT. It specifies CASSFLGTENSPLHF.

This clonotype was detected ten times or more. V gene TRBV5-1 combines with J gene TRBJ2-2, with TRBD1 matching over 8 bases. Germline CDR1 is SGHRS and CDR2 is YFSETQ. Losses at the gene ends were 5 bases for V and 1 base for J; bases not matched to a gene: 13. CDR3 length: 18 residues. CDR3 amino acids: CASSLRPDRVGNTGELFF. The CDR3 bases are TGCGCCAGCAGTCTTCGCCCGGACAGGGTCGGGAACACCGGGGAGCTGTTTTTT.

V is TRBV30 and J is TRBJ2-3, with D unresolved. Germline V CDR1 and CDR2: GTSNPN, SVGIG (reference sequence). This CDR3 has 16 amino acids. V lost 2 bases and J lost 0, with 15 bases in between. The CDR3 is CAWSILWITSTDTQYF. The DNA of the CDR3 is TGTGCCTGGAGTATCCTCTGGATTACTAGCACAGATACGCAGTATTTT.

This clonotype has at least ten counts. The chain is built from TRBV12-3 or TRBV12-4 and TRBJ2-1; no clear D. This CDR3 contains 11 residues. The V and J ends lost 2 bases and 8 bases respectively, with 4 bases between them. CDR3 residues: CASSLLDEQFF. The DNA of the CDR3 is TGTGCCAGCAGTTTACTTGATGAGCAGTTCTTC.

This chain uses TRBV25-1 with TRBJ2-1; D call uncertain. Trimming took 1 base from V and 3 from J, leaving 7 bases between them. The length of the CDR3 is 14 residues. CDR1 MGHDK and CDR2 SYGVNS come from the germline V gene. CDR3 sequence reads: CASSESGDYNEQFF. CDR3 coding DNA: TGTGCCAGCAGTGAATCAGGAGACTACAATGAGCAGTTCTTC.

In its sample, this clonotype was seen many times. This chain links TRBV29-1 with TRBJ2-5; D possibly corresponds to TRBD2 (6 bases). Germline lookup yields CDR1 SQVTM and CDR2 ANQGSEA. The CDR3 consists of 12 residues. The germline V and J ends were trimmed by 4 bases and 4 bases, with 10 bases remaining between them. The CDR3 spells CSVAGRGETQYF. CDR3 bases: TGCAGCGTTGCCGGGAGAGGAGAGACCCAGTACTTC.

This clonotype was detected many times. This chain uses TRBV20-1 with TRBJ2-1, with TRBD2 matching 8 bases. CDR1 and CDR2 from the germline V gene are DFQATT and SNEGSKA (reference sequence). After removal of 3 bases from V and 8 bases from J, the junction contained 9 bases not matched to a gene. CDR3 length: 14 residues. The CDR3 DNA reads TGCAGTGCTAGCGCGGGACTAGGCAGCGATGAGCAGTTCTTC. The encoded protein is CSASAGLGSDEQFF.

This clonotype turned up a few times. The rearrangement joins TRBV20-1 to TRBJ2-3; TRBD1 aligns across 8 bases. Per the germline V gene, CDR1 is DFQATT and CDR2 is SNEGSKA (reference sequence). Germline trimming cut 3 bases from V and 6 bases from J; bases unmatched to any gene: 11. The length of the CDR3 is 15 residues. This chain's CDR3 is CSASGGRGQVDTQYF. The CDR3 DNA follows: TGCAGTGCTAGCGGTGGCAGGGGGCAAGTGGATACGCAGTATTTT.

About this clonotype itself: A much larger clone differs from this one at a single base, so this may be a read error. This sequence joins TRBV5-1 and TRBJ1-5; maybe TRBD1 (6 bases). The J call is doubtful: the DNA matches TRBJ2-3 better. The CDR3 is 14 residues long. The germline gives CDR1 SGHRS, CDR2 YFSETQ. The CDR3 DNA is TGCGCCAGCAGAGAGGGGGATAGCAATCAGCCCCAGTATTTT. Translating gives CASREGDSNQPQYF.

There are many counts of this clonotype. The chain combines TRBV20-1 with TRBJ1-4; 7 bases line up with TRBD1. The CDR3 runs to 13 residues. The germline gives CDR1 DFQATT, CDR2 SNEGSKA (reference sequence). The V gene end was trimmed by 6 bases and the J gene end by 2 bases; junction bases not matched to a gene: 3. CDR3 DNA sequence: TGCAGTGCGATCAGGGGGACTAATGAAAAACTGTTTTTT. This codes for CSAIRGTNEKLFF.

This clonotype occurred a few times. CDR3 coding DNA: TGTGCCACCAGCTCCCGACTGGACACCGGGGAGCTGTTTTTT. Its protein is CATSSRLDTGELFF. V gene TRBV15 combines with J gene TRBJ2-2; D not certain. From germline, CDR1 is LNHNV and CDR2 YYDKDF (reference sequence). The CDR3 is made up of 14 amino acids. V lost 5 bases, J lost 3 bases, and 10 bases lay in between.

This clonotype was counted ten times or more. J is TRBJ1-2 and V is TRBV7-6; D not resolved. Germline CDR1 SGHVS, CDR2 FNYEAQ. Trimming left V 1 base short and J 7 bases short, with 10 bases between. The CDR3 is 13 residues long. CDR3 in amino acids: CASSLGREGGYTF. As DNA, the CDR3 is TGTGCCAGCAGCTTAGGGAGGGAAGGTGGCTACACCTTC.

This rearrangement joins TRBV21-1 to TRBJ1-5; the table's D gene call, TRBD1, was not cross checked with the DNA. TRBV21-1 is deemed a pseudogene. The CDR3 runs to 16 residues. CDR3 protein: CASSSRVKDDRQPQHF. The CDR3 bases are TGTGCCAGCAGCAGCAGGGTCAAGGACGACCGACAGCCCCAGCATTTT.

The chain uses TRBV27 and TRBJ2-7, with D maybe TRBD1 (5 bases). CDR1 and CDR2 (germline): MNHEY, SMNVEV (reference sequence). The CDR3 totals 12 residues. Trimming stripped 8 bases from V and 3 bases from J, with 11 bases between. The CDR3 coding sequence is TGTGCCAGCGGGGCGGAAGTCTACGAGCAGTACTTC. Its protein product is CASGAEVYEQYF.

This clonotype came up a few times. This chain links TRBV7-9 with TRBJ1-2, with 8 positions matching TRBD1. This CDR3 comprises 13 residues. V lost 5 bases and J lost 4; bases outside the gene matches: 3. Germline V gene lookup returns CDR1 SEHNR and CDR2 FQNEAQ (reference sequence). The CDR3, as DNA: TGTGCCAGCAGCAAGACAGGGGTCTATGGCTACACCTTC. Translated, it gives CASSKTGVYGYTF.

The table lists this clonotype with many counts. This chain uses TRBV4-1 with TRBJ2-7; 9 bases fit TRBD2. Trimming at V came to 3 bases and at J to 1 base, leaving 7 bases not matched to a gene. This CDR3 has 16 residues. The V gene's germline CDR1 is MGHRA and CDR2 YSYEKL. For the CDR3, the DNA is TGCGCCAGCAGCCAGTCTTTCGCGGGGGGGTCCTACGAGCAGTACTTC. It specifies CASSQSFAGGSYEQYF.

This clonotype was seen many times. The chain couples TRBV20-1 to TRBJ2-4; TRBD1 or TRBD2 may be the D gene (5 bases each). The V end was cut by 6 bases, the J end by 0 bases, with 15 bases between. The germline V gene has CDR1 DFQATT and CDR2 SNEGSKA (reference sequence). The CDR3 spans 15 residues. The CDR3 region is CSAPAPGTAKNIQYF. In DNA form, the CDR3 reads TGCAGTGCCCCTGCCCCCGGGACAGCCAAAAACATTCAGTACTTC.

This clonotype was picked up many times. The chain has TRBV7-2 and TRBJ2-4, with unresolved D. Trimming removed 5 bases at V and 2 bases at J, with 16 bases between. CDR3 length: 16 amino acids. Germline CDR1 is SGHTA and CDR2 is FQGNSA. The chain's CDR3 is CASSPTVRLTKNIQYF. The CDR3 DNA reads TGTGCCAGCAGCCCTACAGTCAGGCTGACCAAAAACATTCAGTACTTC.

This clonotype was recorded many times. V usage is TRBV10-3 and J usage is TRBJ2-7; D is ambiguous. V shed 3 bases and J shed 2 bases, with 11 bases lying between them. The CDR3 covers 14 residues. Germline CDR1 and CDR2: ENHRY and SYGVKD. In DNA, the CDR3 is TGTGCCATCAGTGAAGGGAACGGTGCCTACGAGCAGTACTTC. Translation gives CAISEGNGAYEQYF.